This T cell receptor (beta chain) was recorded in a study of blood T cell repertoires in COVID-19 (dated by TCRdb to about 2020). Background on the whole study: The collaborator samples originated in the United States, Italy and Spain and spanned the acute and convalescent phases of COVID-19. The prospective study material was composed of cDNA or gDNA derived from T cells, B-cell-depleted T cells, or PBMCs. Subjects who had been exposed to COVID-19, were actively infected with it, or had recovered from it provided the deeply sampled blood TCRbeta repertoires that made up the dataset. The repertoires were made available in a free public database intended to serve as a resource for research on the immune response to SARS-CoV-2. The samples were drawn from two sources: the first 160 participants of the ongoing ImmuneRACE study, and 1,254 subjects contributed by 6 global collaborators. Sample metadata almost always included a de-identified subject ID, COVID-19 status, age in years and sex. Where HLA class I and class II types were available, the types were taken from metadata supplied by the sample provider, not from assay-based typing.

TCRbeta CDR3 regions were amplified from genomic DNA by means of the immunoSEQ Assay, a bias-controlled multiplex PCR. The source study handled its data this way. Nucleated cell counts per sample were estimated from amplification of reference gene primers within the assay. Sequence reads were collapsed and filtered to measure the absolute abundance of every unique TCRbeta CDR3 rearrangement. For each sample, productive Simpson clonality was calculated by taking the square root of Simpson's diversity index across productive rearrangements. TCRdb retrieved this table from immuneACCESS and kept in-frame rearrangements only. Not all clones are present; in checked studies, unresolved V genes account for under half, and no reason is known for the remainder. That table is the source of V, J and clone size, and D and trimming were worked out from the DNA. Counted in this sample were more than 85,000 clones; almost 85% of them appeared once. Roughly a tenth of the sample goes to the ten largest clones.

Overall study outcomes, separate from this receptor: The quantity of clinical and demographic metadata differed by source and by participant and was supplied without curation.

Concerning this clone: Its antigen target is currently unknown. No quality values exist for individual bases; no much larger clone is one base distant.

Whole blood was collected in K2EDTA tubes by collaborating institutions according to the institutions' own protocols. For TCRbeta analysis, collaborators shipped samples as frozen whole blood, isolated PBMCs, or DNA extracted from either of those sample types. The sequence was obtained from a man between 65 and 79 years old with acute or convalescent COVID-19. Sequenced input: peripheral blood.

The CDR3 is CASSLDGQRNTEAFF. In nucleotides, the sequence is TGCGCCAGCAGCTTGGACGGACAGAGAAACACTGAAGCTTTCTTT. The chain is encoded by TRBV5-1 joined to TRBJ1-1, with a tentative D gene TRBD1 over 6 matching bases. For CDR1 and CDR2, the germline V gene lists SGHRS and YFSETQ. The junction shows trimming of 0 bases on V and 2 bases on J, plus 11 bases between the germline ends. The CDR3 has 15 amino acids, counting the end cysteine and phenylalanine. The entry retains the CDR3 DNA only, 45 bases that are in frame from base 1.